A single T cell receptor beta chain is shown here with its context. The data originate from a study of T cell responses to AZD1222 COVID-19 vaccine. Libraries were prepared by immunoSEQ multiplex PCR; TCRdb keeps only in-frame clonotypes and omits some of them. The repertoire consists of 60,000 to 90,000 clones, with around 86% occurring once and the leading ten covering around 18%. With 4 bases clipped from V and 10 bases from J, the junction kept 9 bases outside the gene matches. The germline CDR1 and CDR2 sequences are LNHDA and SQIVND (reference sequence). The CDR3 is 14 amino acids. This specimen consisted of peripheral blood, obtained 28 days after the second AZD1222 dose. The sequence was collected from an adult who received the AZD1222 COVID-19 vaccine. V usage is TRBV19 and J usage is TRBJ2-3; 9 nucleotides agree with TRBD1. CDR3 nucleotides: TGTGCCAGTAGTAACGCCTTACAGGGGGCGCCGCAGTATTTT. Amino acid sequence: CASSNALQGAPQYF.